This T cell receptor (beta chain) is from a study of graft-versus-host responses after intestinal transplantation. A note on this clone: Its target is unknown.

The repertoire was sequenced with immunoSEQ multiplex PCR; TCRdb's copy has only in-frame clones and lacks some. In the table there are about 120,000 clones, 90% of which are singletons. Regarding the study as a whole: Peak GvH clone levels in circulation were associated with early post-transplant HvG declines.

The sample was unstimulated CD4+ T cells sorted from spleen or lymph node cells, taken before intestinal transplant. This sequence originates from a human donor who received an intestinal transplant.

The CDR3 bases are TGTGCCAGCAGGGAATATACGACAGGGGGTGAAGCTTTCTTT. Its protein is CASREYTTGGEAFF. The chain is built from TRBV6-1 and TRBJ1-1; 9 bases fit TRBD1. Germline lookup yields CDR1 MNHNS and CDR2 SASEGT. This CDR3 spans 14 amino acids. Trimming at V came to 6 bases and at J to 7 bases, leaving 9 bases not matched to a gene.